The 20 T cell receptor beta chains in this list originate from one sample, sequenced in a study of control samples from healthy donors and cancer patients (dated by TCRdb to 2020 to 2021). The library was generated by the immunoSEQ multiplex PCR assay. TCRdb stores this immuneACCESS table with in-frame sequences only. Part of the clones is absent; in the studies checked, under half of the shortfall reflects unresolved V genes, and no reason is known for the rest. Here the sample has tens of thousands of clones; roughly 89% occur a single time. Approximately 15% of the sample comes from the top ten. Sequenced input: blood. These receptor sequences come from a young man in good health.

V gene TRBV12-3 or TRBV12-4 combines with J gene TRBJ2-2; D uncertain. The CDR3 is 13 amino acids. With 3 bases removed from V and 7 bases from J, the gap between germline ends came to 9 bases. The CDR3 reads CASSLVGFGELFF. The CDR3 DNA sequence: TGTGCCAGCAGTTTGGTAGGGTTCGGGGAGCTGTTTTTT.

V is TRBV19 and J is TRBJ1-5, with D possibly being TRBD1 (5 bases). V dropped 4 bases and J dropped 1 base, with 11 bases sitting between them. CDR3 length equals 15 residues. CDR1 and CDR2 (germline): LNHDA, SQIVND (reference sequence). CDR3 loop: CASSTDRDSNQPQHF. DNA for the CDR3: TGTGCCAGTAGTACCGACCGGGACAGCAATCAGCCCCAGCATTTT.

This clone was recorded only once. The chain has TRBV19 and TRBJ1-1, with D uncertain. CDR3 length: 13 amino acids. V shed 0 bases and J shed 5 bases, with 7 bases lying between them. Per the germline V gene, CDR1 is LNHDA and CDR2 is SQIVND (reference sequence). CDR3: CASSIEVVTEAFF. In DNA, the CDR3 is TGTGCCAGTAGTATAGAAGTGGTTACTGAAGCTTTCTTT.

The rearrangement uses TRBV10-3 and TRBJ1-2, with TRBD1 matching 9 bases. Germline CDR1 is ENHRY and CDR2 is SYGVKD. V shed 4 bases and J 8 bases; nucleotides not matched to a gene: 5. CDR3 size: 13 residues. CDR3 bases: TGTGCCATCAGTGGGACAGGGGTAGACGGCTACACCTTC. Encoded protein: CAISGTGVDGYTF.

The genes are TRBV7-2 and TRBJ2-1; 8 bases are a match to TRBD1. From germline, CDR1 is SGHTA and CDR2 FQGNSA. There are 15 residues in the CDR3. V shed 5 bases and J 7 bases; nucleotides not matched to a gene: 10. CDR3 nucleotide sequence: TGTGCCAGCAGCATTCACCCGGACAGGGTGAATGAGCAGTTCTTC. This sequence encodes CASSIHPDRVNEQFF.

The CDR3: CASSPGGGGHYGYTF. The CDR3 DNA is TGTGCCAGCAGCCCGGGGGGGGGCGGGCACTATGGCTACACCTTC. The chain links TRBV5-5 to TRBJ1-2, with D tentatively TRBD1 (6 bases). The CDR3 contains 15 residues. V dropped 4 bases and J dropped 3 bases, with 16 bases sitting between them. CDR1 is SGHKS, CDR2 YYEKEE, per germline (reference sequence).

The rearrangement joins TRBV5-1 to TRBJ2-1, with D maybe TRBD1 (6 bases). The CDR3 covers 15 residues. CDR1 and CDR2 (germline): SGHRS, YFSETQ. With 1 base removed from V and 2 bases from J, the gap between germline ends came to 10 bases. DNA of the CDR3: TGCGCCAGCAGCTTGAGGACAGTTCCCTACAATGAGCAGTTCTTC. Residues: CASSLRTVPYNEQFF.

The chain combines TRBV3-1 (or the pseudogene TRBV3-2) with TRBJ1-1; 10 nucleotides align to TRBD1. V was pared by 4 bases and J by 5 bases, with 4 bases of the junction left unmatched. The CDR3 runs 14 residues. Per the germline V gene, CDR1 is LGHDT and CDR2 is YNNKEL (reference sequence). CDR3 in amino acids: CASSRGQGETEAFF. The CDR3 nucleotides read TGTGCCAGCAGCCGAGGACAGGGGGAAACTGAAGCTTTCTTT.

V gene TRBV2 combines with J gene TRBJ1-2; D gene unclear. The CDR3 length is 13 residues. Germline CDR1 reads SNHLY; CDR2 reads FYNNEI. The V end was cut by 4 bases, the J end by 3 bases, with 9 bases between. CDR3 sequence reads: CASSGEGYYGYTF. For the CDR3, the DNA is TGTGCCAGCAGTGGCGAGGGATACTATGGCTACACCTTC.

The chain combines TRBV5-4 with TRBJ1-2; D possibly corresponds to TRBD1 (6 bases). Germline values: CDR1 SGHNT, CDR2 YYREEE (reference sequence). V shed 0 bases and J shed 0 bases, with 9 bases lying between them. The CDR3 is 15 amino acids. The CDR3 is CASSLGSGANYGYTF. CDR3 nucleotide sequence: TGTGCCAGCAGCTTGGGTTCAGGGGCTAACTATGGCTACACCTTC.

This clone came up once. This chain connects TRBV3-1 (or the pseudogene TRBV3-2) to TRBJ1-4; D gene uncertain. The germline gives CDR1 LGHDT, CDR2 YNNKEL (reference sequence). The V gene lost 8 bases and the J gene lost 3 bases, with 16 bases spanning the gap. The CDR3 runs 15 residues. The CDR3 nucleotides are TGTGCCAGCCCTCAAGGAGGGAATGCTAATGAAAAACTGTTTTTT. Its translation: CASPQGGNANEKLFF.

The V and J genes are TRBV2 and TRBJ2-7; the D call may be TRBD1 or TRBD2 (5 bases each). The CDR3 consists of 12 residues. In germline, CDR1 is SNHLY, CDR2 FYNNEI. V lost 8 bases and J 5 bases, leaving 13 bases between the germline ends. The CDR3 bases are TGTGCCAGCTCCGGGACCAAGGACGAGCAGTACTTC. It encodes CASSGTKDEQYF.

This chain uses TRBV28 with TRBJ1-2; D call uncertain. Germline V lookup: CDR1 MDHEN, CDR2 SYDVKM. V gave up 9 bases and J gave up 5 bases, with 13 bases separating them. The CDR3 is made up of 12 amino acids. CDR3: CASKGGGYGYTF. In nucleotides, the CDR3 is TGTGCCAGTAAAGGCGGAGGTTATGGCTACACCTTC.

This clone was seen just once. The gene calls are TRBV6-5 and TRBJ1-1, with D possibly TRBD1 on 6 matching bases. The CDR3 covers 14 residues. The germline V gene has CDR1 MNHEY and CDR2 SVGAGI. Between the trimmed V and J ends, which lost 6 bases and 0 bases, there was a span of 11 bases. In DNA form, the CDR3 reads TGTGCCAGCAGACAGGGAAGGGTGAACACTGAAGCTTTCTTT. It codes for CASRQGRVNTEAFF.

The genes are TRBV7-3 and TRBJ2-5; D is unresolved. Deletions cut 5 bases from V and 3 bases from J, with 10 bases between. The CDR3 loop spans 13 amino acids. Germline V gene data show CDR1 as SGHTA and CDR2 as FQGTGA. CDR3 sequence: CASSPQVEETQYF. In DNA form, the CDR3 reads TGTGCCAGCAGCCCGCAGGTGGAAGAGACCCAGTACTTC.

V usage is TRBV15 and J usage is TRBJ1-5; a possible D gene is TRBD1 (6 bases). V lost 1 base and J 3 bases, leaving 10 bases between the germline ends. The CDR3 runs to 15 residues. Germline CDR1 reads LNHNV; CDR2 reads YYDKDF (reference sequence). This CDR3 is CATSRVDRSNQPQHF. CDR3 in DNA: TGTGCCACCAGCAGAGTAGACAGGTCCAATCAGCCCCAGCATTTT.

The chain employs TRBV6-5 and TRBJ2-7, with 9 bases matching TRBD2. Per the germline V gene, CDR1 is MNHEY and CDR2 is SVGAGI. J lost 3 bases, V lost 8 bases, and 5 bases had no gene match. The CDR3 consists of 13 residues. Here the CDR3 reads CASVAGGGYEQYF. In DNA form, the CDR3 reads TGTGCCAGCGTTGCGGGGGGGGGCTACGAGCAGTACTTC.

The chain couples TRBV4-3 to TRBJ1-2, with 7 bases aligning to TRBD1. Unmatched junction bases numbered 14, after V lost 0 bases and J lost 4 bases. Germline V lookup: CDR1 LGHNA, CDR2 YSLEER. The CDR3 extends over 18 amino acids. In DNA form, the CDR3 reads TGCGCCAGCAGCCAAGATCACCAGGGGGACTCTCCGGTCTATGGCTACACCTTC. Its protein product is CASSQDHQGDSPVYGYTF.

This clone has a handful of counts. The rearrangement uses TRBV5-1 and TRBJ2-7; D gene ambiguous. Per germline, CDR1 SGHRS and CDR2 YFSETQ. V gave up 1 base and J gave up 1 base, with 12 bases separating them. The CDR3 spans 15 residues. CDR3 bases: TGCGCCAGCAGCTTGCATTTAGGGTCATCCTACGAGCAGTACTTC. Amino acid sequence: CASSLHLGSSYEQYF.

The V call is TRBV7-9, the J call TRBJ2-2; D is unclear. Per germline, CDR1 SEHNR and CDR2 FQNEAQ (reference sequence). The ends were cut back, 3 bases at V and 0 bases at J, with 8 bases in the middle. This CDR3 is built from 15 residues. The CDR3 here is CASSFKSPNTGELFF. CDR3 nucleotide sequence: TGTGCCAGCAGCTTCAAGTCGCCGAACACCGGGGAGCTGTTTTTT.